One sample yielded the 26 T cell receptor beta chains listed below, sequenced in a study of STAT5B mutations in CD4+ large granular lymphocyte leukemia. Here immunoSEQ multiplex PCR was the method, and the copy in TCRdb shows in-frame clones only, minus some. The sample yields around 30,000 clones, about 77% seen once. Input material: CD4+ T cells from blood buffy coats. These receptors came from a human donor in good health.

V gene TRBV7-9 combines with J gene TRBJ1-2, with D unclear. The V gene's germline CDR1 is SEHNR and CDR2 FQNEAQ (reference sequence). The CDR3 loop spans 13 amino acids. V was cut by 7 bases and J by 4 bases, with 13 bases left in between. The CDR3 DNA reads TGTGCCAGCAATATAATTGGGGTCTATGGCTACACCTTC. Translated: CASNIIGVYGYTF. Filled out from reference TRBV7-9 and TRBJ1-2, the complete variable domain reads DTGVSQNPRHKITKRGQNVTFRCDPISEHNRLYWYRQTLGQGPEFLTYFQNEAQLEKSRLLSDRFSAERPKGSFSTLEIQRTEQGDSAMYLCASNIIGVYGYTFGSGTRLTVV.

The chain employs TRBV5-4 and TRBJ2-3, with 10 bases fitting TRBD2. Unmatched junction bases numbered 4, after V lost 3 bases and J lost 6 bases. The germline V gene has CDR1 SGHNT and CDR2 YYREEE (reference sequence). This CDR3 spans 14 amino acids. The CDR3 DNA reads as TGTGCCAGCAGCTCGCCTAGCGGGAGTGATACGCAGTATTTT. It encodes CASSSPSGSDTQYF.

The sample holds a few counts of this clone. The chain joins TRBV19 to TRBJ2-3, with a tentative D call TRBD2 (6 bases). Germline loops: CDR1 LNHDA, CDR2 SQIVND (reference sequence). This CDR3 has 14 amino acids. V was shortened by 3 bases and J by 2 bases, with 9 bases between the two germline ends. This CDR3 reads CASSIWGDTDTQYF. The CDR3 DNA follows: TGTGCCAGTAGTATCTGGGGGGACACAGATACGCAGTATTTT. The full variable domain, rest sourced from reference TRBV19 and TRBJ2-3, is DGGITQSPKYLFRKEGQNVTLSCEQNLNHDAMYWYRQDPGQGLRLIYYSQIVNDFQKGDIAEGYSVSREKKESFPLTVTSAQKNPTAFYLCASSIWGDTDTQYFGPGTRLTVL.

The chain employs TRBV6-6 and TRBJ2-1; D unresolved. The germline V gene encodes CDR1 MNHNY and CDR2 SVGAGI (reference sequence). The V end lost 6 bases, the J end lost 2 bases, and 2 bases lay between the germline ends. This CDR3 region has 11 residues. CDR3 sequence (DNA): TGTGCCAGCAGCCCCTACAATGAGCAGTTCTTC. This gives the protein CASSPYNEQFF.

V usage is TRBV6-1 and J usage is TRBJ1-1; 8 bases align to TRBD1. Germline V gene sequence: CDR1 MNHNS, CDR2 SASEGT. The CDR3 has 14 amino acids. The V and J ends lost 10 bases and 5 bases, in that order; junction bases with no gene match: 12. In DNA, the CDR3 is TGTGCCACCATTTTCAGGGGGCGCAGTACTGAAGCTTTCTTT. Translated: CATIFRGRSTEAFF.

The J gene is TRBJ2-1, the V gene TRBV7-2, with TRBD1 matching 8 bases. J was trimmed by 2 bases and V by 4 bases; bases with no gene match: 4. Germline CDR1 reads SGHTA; CDR2 reads FQGNSA. The CDR3 is 15 residues long. The CDR3 sequence is CASSSDRGTYNEQFF. The CDR3 nucleotides are TGTGCCAGCAGCTCTGACAGGGGAACCTACAATGAGCAGTTCTTC.

The J gene is TRBJ2-7, the V gene TRBV7-9, with D hard to call. Germline CDR1 reads SEHNR; CDR2 reads FQNEAQ (reference sequence). V was cut by 2 bases and J by 7 bases, with 9 bases left in between. The CDR3 spans 12 residues. The CDR3 coding sequence is TGTGCCAGCAGCTTAACTTACCTGGAGCAGTACTTC. It translates to CASSLTYLEQYF.

This clone appeared a few times. The genes are TRBV10-1 and TRBJ1-1; D is ambiguous. The V end was cut by 2 bases, the J end by 1 base, with 5 bases between. Germline V gives CDR1 WNHNN, CDR2 SYGVQD (reference sequence). The CDR3 extends over 13 amino acids. The CDR3 DNA follows: TGCGCCAGCAGTGAGAGTGGGAACACTGAAGCTTTCTTT. Translated: CASSESGNTEAFF.

This rearrangement joins TRBV5-1 to TRBJ2-1, with TRBD2 as a possible D gene (5 bases). CDR1 is SGHRS, CDR2 YFSETQ, per germline. CDR3 length: 14 residues. The germline V and J ends were trimmed by 4 bases and 1 base, with 9 bases remaining between them. The CDR3 DNA is TGCGCCAGCAGCATATCGGGGTCCTACAATGAGCAGTTCTTC. It translates to CASSISGSYNEQFF.

This clone was recorded only once. The chain couples TRBV11-2 to TRBJ2-3, with 10 positions matching TRBD1. The CDR3 contains 14 residues. CDR1 is SGHAT and CDR2 is FQNNGV in the germline V gene. V was clipped by 3 bases and J by 6 bases; unmatched bases: 3. The CDR3: CASSFDRGLDTQYF. CDR3 nucleotides: TGTGCCAGCAGCTTCGACAGGGGGCTTGATACGCAGTATTTT.

This sequence joins TRBV16 and TRBJ1-2; D may be TRBD1 (5 bases). The CDR3 consists of 15 residues. Trimming pared 2 bases from V and 0 bases from J, leaving 10 bases between. The germline CDR1 and CDR2 sequences are KGHSY and FQNENV. In nucleotides, the CDR3 is TGTGCCAGCAGCCAAGGGGCGAGATCTAACTATGGCTACACCTTC. Protein sequence: CASSQGARSNYGYTF.

The chain joins TRBV30 to TRBJ2-7; 14 nucleotides match TRBD2. The germline V gene has CDR1 GTSNPN and CDR2 SVGIG (reference sequence). This CDR3 has 19 residues. The trim removed 3 bases at V and 7 bases at J, leaving 20 bases unmatched. The CDR3 sequence: CAWRGRGLAGDRGSGEQYF. The CDR3 coding sequence is TGTGCCTGGAGAGGTAGGGGACTAGCGGGAGATAGGGGCTCGGGGGAGCAGTACTTC.

The V call is TRBV6-1, the J call TRBJ2-7, with 9 nucleotides matching TRBD1. CDR1 MNHNS and CDR2 SASEGT come from the germline V gene. V was clipped by 6 bases and J by 6 bases; unmatched bases: 6. The CDR3 loop spans 13 amino acids. CDR3: CASSFQTGGEQYF. CDR3 nucleotide sequence: TGTGCCAGCAGCTTCCAGACAGGGGGCGAGCAGTACTTC.

The chain combines TRBV5-5 with TRBJ2-7, with 7 bases aligning to TRBD1. V lost 4 bases to trimming and J lost 3 bases; unmatched junction nucleotides: 4. The CDR3 loop spans 13 amino acids. CDR1 is SGHKS, CDR2 YYEKEE, per germline (reference sequence). The CDR3 coding sequence is TGTGCCAGCAGCCCCGACAGGGACTACGAGCAGTACTTC. As protein: CASSPDRDYEQYF.

The chain joins TRBV7-2 to TRBJ2-7; tentative D call: TRBD2 (5 bases). CDR1 and CDR2 (germline): SGHTA, FQGNSA. This CDR3 spans 15 amino acids. The V end lost 5 bases, the J end lost 2 bases, and 16 bases lay between the germline ends. This CDR3 reads CASSPGRDSPYEQYF. CDR3 sequence (DNA): TGTGCCAGCAGCCCGGGCCGGGATTCCCCCTACGAGCAGTACTTC.

The gene calls are TRBV4-1 and TRBJ2-1, with D possibly matching TRBD2 (6 bases). Trimming pared 0 bases from V and 7 bases from J, leaving 13 bases between. CDR1 and CDR2 from the germline V gene are MGHRA and YSYEKL. The CDR3 runs 15 residues. The CDR3 sequence is CASSQEGGYWNEQFF. CDR3 nucleotide sequence: TGCGCCAGCAGCCAAGAGGGGGGTTACTGGAATGAGCAGTTCTTC.

The chain couples TRBV6-6 to TRBJ2-5; 7 bases are a match to TRBD1. This CDR3 is 14 amino acids long. The ends lost 5 bases at V and 1 base at J; junction bases unmatched: 4. Germline assignment: CDR1 MNHNY and CDR2 SVGAGI (reference sequence). The CDR3 DNA reads TGTGCCAGCAGTCCCGGACAGGTCCAAGAGACCCAGTACTTC. Protein sequence: CASSPGQVQETQYF.

This chain links TRBV7-2 with TRBJ2-1; D tentatively fits TRBD1 or TRBD2 (5 bases each). V was cut by 3 bases and J by 8 bases, with 14 bases left in between. The CDR3 is 14 amino acids. CDR1 and CDR2 (germline): SGHTA, FQGNSA. This CDR3 is CASSFGHLGDEQFF. The DNA for the CDR3 is TGTGCCAGCAGCTTTGGACATCTGGGGGATGAGCAGTTCTTC. Full variable domain (remainder filled in from reference TRBV7-2 and TRBJ2-1): GAGVSQSPSNKVTEKGKDVELRCDPISGHTALYWYRQSLGQGLEFLIYFQGNSAPDKSGLPSDRFSAERTGGSVSTLTIQRTQQEDSAVYLCASSFGHLGDEQFFGPGTRLTVL.

The chain recombines TRBV7-2 with TRBJ2-1; 7 bases map to TRBD1. Germline V CDR1 and CDR2: SGHTA, FQGNSA. V gave up 3 bases and J gave up 6 bases; unmatched junction bases: 8. This CDR3 comprises 15 residues. CDR3 bases: TGTGCCAGCAGCTTTTACAGGGGAGTAGTCAATGAGCAGTTCTTC. It is translated as CASSFYRGVVNEQFF.

This chain joins TRBV29-1 and TRBJ2-7; 11 bases map to TRBD2. V was clipped by 3 bases and J by 4 bases; unmatched bases: 5. Looked up from germline, CDR1 is SQVTM and CDR2 is ANQGSEA. The length of the CDR3 is 14 residues. The CDR3 is CSVDLSGRGYEQYF. The CDR3 region has the DNA TGCAGCGTTGACCTTAGCGGGAGGGGGTACGAGCAGTACTTC.

The J gene is TRBJ1-1, the V gene TRBV9, with 8 bases that match TRBD1. V shed 4 bases and J 5 bases; nucleotides not matched to a gene: 7. CDR1 is SGDLS, CDR2 YYNGEE, per germline. The CDR3 consists of 14 residues. The chain's CDR3 is CASSPDRAGTEAFF. The CDR3 DNA sequence: TGTGCCAGCAGCCCGGACAGGGCGGGGACTGAAGCTTTCTTT.

This chain uses TRBV2 with TRBJ1-5; 8 bases are shared with TRBD1. This CDR3 is built from 20 residues. J lost 3 bases, V lost 6 bases, and 22 bases had no gene match. Per the germline V gene, CDR1 is SNHLY and CDR2 is FYNNEI. The CDR3 loop reads CASRAGTTGAGSPNNQPQHF. In DNA, the CDR3 is TGTGCCAGCAGGGCGGGGACGACAGGGGCAGGGTCCCCTAACAATCAGCCCCAGCATTTT. Together with reference TRBV2 and TRBJ1-5, the CDR3 gives the full variable domain: EPEVTQTPSHQVTQMGQEVILRCVPISNHLYFYWYRQILGQKVEFLVSFYNNEISEKSEIFDDQFSVERPDGSNFTLKIRSTKLEDSAMYFCASRAGTTGAGSPNNQPQHFGDGTRLSIL.

The chain employs TRBV9 and TRBJ2-1; D might be TRBD1 (5 bases). The CDR3 is made up of 22 amino acids. Trimming removed 0 bases at V and 0 bases at J, with 28 bases between. In germline, CDR1 is SGDLS, CDR2 YYNGEE. The CDR3 sequence: CASSVGLGSWGREFDSYNEQFF. The CDR3, as DNA: TGTGCCAGCAGCGTAGGATTGGGTAGTTGGGGCCGAGAGTTTGACTCCTACAATGAGCAGTTCTTC. Full variable domain (remainder filled in from reference TRBV9 and TRBJ2-1): DSGVTQTPKHLITATGQRVTLRCSPRSGDLSVYWYQQSLDQGLQFLIQYYNGEERAKGNILERFSAQQFPDLHSELNLSSLELGDSALYFCASSVGLGSWGREFDSYNEQFFGPGTRLTVL.

This chain links TRBV4-1 with TRBJ2-5, with D perhaps matching TRBD2 (6 bases). The CDR3 totals 15 residues. Germline assignment: CDR1 MGHRA and CDR2 YSYEKL. The V end lost 1 base, the J end lost 4 bases, and 13 bases lay between the germline ends. The CDR3 bases are TGCGCCAGCAGCCAAGTTGGGACGGGGGTAGAGACCCAGTACTTC. Amino acids: CASSQVGTGVETQYF.

This chain links TRBV7-2 with TRBJ2-1; 8 nucleotides line up with TRBD2. Germline trimming cut 4 bases from V and 10 bases from J; bases unmatched to any gene: 9. This CDR3 is built from 14 residues. Germline V gene data show CDR1 as SGHTA and CDR2 as FQGNSA. The CDR3 is CASSSGTSVREQFF. For the CDR3, the DNA is TGTGCCAGCAGCTCCGGGACTAGTGTTAGGGAGCAGTTCTTC.

This clone was found once. The J gene is TRBJ1-1, the V gene TRBV11-3; D possibly corresponds to TRBD1 (5 bases). Germline CDR1 SGHNT, CDR2 YENEEA. This CDR3 region has 16 residues. Trimming stripped 3 bases from V and 8 bases from J, with 22 bases between. This chain's CDR3 is CASSFQGTGAKREAFF. CDR3 sequence (DNA): TGTGCCAGCAGCTTTCAAGGAACAGGCGCTAAGAGGGAAGCTTTCTTT.